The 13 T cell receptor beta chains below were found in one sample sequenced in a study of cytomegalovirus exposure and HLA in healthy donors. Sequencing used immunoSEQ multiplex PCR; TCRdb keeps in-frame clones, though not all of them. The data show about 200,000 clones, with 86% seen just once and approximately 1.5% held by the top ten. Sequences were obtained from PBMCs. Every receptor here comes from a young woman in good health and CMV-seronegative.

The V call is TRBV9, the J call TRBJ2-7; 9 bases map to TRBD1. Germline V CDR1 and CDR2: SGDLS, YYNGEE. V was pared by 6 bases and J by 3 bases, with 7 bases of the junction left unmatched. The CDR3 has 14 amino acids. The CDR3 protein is CASTGQGNIYEQYF. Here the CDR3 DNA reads TGTGCCAGCACCGGACAGGGGAATATCTACGAGCAGTACTTC.

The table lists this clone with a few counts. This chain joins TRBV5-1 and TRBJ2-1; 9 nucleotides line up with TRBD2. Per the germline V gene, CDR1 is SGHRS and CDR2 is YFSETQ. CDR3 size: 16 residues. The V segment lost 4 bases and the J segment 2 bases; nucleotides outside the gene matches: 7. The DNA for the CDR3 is TGCGCCAGCAGCCGAGTGGCGGGGGGGCCCTACAATGAGCAGTTCTTC. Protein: CASSRVAGGPYNEQFF.

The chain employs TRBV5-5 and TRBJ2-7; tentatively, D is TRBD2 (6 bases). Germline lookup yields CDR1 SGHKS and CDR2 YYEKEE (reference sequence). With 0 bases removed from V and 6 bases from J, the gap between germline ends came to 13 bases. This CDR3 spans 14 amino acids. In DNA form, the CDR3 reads TGTGCCAGCAGCTTGGGACTAGTCAGCGGCGAGCAGTACTTC. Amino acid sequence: CASSLGLVSGEQYF.

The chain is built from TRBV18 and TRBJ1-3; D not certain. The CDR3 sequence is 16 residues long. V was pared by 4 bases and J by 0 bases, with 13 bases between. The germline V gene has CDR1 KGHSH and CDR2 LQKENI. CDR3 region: CASSLNELSSGNTIYF. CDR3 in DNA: TGTGCCAGCTCACTAAACGAGCTAAGCTCTGGAAACACCATATATTTT.

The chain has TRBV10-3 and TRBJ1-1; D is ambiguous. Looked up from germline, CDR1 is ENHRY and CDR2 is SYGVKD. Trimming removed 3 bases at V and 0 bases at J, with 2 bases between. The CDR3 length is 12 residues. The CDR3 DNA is TGTGCCATCAGTGACTTGAACACTGAAGCTTTCTTT. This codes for CAISDLNTEAFF.

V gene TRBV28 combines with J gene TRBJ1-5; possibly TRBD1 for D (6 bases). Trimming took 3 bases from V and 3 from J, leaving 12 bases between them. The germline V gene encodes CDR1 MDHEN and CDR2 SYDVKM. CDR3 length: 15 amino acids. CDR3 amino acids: CASSLLTGINQPQHF. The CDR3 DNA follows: TGTGCCAGCAGTTTGCTCACAGGGATCAATCAGCCCCAGCATTTT.

Here the CDR3 reads CASTGQGSYNEQFF. The CDR3 DNA sequence: TGTGCCAGCACGGGACAGGGCTCCTACAATGAGCAGTTCTTC. The V gene is TRBV2, the J gene TRBJ2-1; 9 bases align to TRBD1. The CDR3 contains 14 residues. V dropped 7 bases and J dropped 0; count of bases not matched to a gene: 1. The germline V gene encodes CDR1 SNHLY and CDR2 FYNNEI.

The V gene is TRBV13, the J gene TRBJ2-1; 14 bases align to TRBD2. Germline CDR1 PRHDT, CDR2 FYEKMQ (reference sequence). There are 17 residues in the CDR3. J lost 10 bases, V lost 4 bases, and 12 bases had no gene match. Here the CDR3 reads CASSSSPGTSGRVEQFF. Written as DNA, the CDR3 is TGTGCCAGCAGCTCGTCTCCCGGGACTAGCGGGAGAGTAGAGCAGTTCTTC.

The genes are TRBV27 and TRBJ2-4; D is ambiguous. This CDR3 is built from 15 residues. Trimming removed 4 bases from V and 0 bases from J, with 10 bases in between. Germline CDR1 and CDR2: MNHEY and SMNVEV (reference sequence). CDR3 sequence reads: CASSSPSLAKNIQYF. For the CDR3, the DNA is TGTGCCAGCAGTTCTCCCTCCCTAGCCAAAAACATTCAGTACTTC.

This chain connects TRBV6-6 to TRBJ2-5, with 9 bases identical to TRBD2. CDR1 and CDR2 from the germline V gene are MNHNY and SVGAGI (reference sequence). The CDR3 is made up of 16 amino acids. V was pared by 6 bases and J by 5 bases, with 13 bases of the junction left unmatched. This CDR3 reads CASSATSGTSSETQYF. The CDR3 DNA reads TGTGCCAGCAGCGCGACCTCCGGGACTAGCAGTGAGACCCAGTACTTC.

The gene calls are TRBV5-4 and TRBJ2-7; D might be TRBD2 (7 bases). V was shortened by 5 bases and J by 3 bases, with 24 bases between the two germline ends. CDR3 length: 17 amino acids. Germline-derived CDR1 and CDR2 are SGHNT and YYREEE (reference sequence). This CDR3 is CASSRGVAGASFYEQYF. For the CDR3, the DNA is TGTGCCAGCAGTCGGGGTGTTGCGGGGGCTAGTTTCTACGAGCAGTACTTC.

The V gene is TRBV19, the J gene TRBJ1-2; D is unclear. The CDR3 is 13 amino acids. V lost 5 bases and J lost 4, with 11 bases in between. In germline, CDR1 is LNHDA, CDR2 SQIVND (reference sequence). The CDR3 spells CASSPSAVYGYTF. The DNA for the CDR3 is TGTGCCAGTAGTCCCAGTGCAGTCTATGGCTACACCTTC.

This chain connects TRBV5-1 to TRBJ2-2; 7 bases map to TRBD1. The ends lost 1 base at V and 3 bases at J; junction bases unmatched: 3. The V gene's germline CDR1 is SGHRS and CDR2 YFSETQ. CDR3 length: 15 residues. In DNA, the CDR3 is TGCGCCAGCAGCTTGAGACAGGGTGACACCGGGGAGCTGTTTTTT. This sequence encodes CASSLRQGDTGELFF. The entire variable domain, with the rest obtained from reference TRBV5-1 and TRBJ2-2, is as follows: KAGVTQTPRYLIKTRGQQVTLSCSPISGHRSVSWYQQTPGQGLQFLFEYFSETQRNKGNFPGRFSGRQFSNSRSEMNVSTLELGDSALYLCASSLRQGDTGELFFGEGSRLTVL.